The 29 T cell receptor beta chains given below trace back to one sample, sequenced in a study of blood T cell repertoires in COVID-19. Repertoires were generated with immunoSEQ multiplex PCR, while TCRdb's copy carries only in-frame clones and drops some. The sample contains more than 150,000 clones, approximately 87% of which appear only once. Sample: peripheral blood. The receptors were gathered from a woman between 18 and 29 years old who had recovered from COVID-19.

J is TRBJ2-1 and V is TRBV29-1; D uncertain. V lost 3 bases, J lost 6 bases, and 9 bases lay in between. From germline, CDR1 is SQVTM and CDR2 ANQGSEA. This CDR3 contains 12 residues. Here the CDR3 reads CSVDRSPNEQFF. The CDR3 DNA sequence: TGCAGCGTTGATCGGTCTCCCAATGAGCAGTTCTTC.

The V call is TRBV5-4, the J call TRBJ2-3; weak D call: TRBD2 (5 bases). Germline V lookup: CDR1 SGHNT, CDR2 YYREEE (reference sequence). Between the trimmed V and J ends, which lost 9 bases and 4 bases, there was a span of 18 bases. The CDR3 extends over 14 amino acids. CDR3 region: CATRTSLGADTQYF. CDR3 coding DNA: TGTGCCACCCGCACTAGTTTGGGTGCAGATACGCAGTATTTT.

The chain employs TRBV20-1 and TRBJ2-5, with a weak D call TRBD1 (5 bases). The CDR3 totals 11 residues. The V gene lost 7 bases and the J gene lost 5 bases, with 11 bases spanning the gap. From germline, CDR1 is DFQATT and CDR2 SNEGSKA (reference sequence). The CDR3 here is CSVRAGETQYF. In DNA, the CDR3 is TGCAGTGTGCGAGCAGGGGAGACCCAGTACTTC.

The table lists this clone with a few counts. This sequence joins TRBV7-3 and TRBJ1-5; D is possibly TRBD1 (6 bases). From germline, CDR1 is SGHTA and CDR2 FQGTGA. This CDR3 is built from 14 residues. V was trimmed by 6 bases and J by 5 bases, leaving 14 bases between them. The chain's CDR3 is CASRGITGYQPQHF. The CDR3 DNA sequence: TGTGCCAGCAGAGGAATCACAGGGTATCAGCCCCAGCATTTT.

The rearrangement links TRBV6-5 to TRBJ2-7, with D perhaps matching TRBD1 (7 bases). Germline values: CDR1 MNHEY, CDR2 SVGAGI. With 6 bases removed from V and 3 bases from J, the gap between germline ends came to 15 bases. There are 14 residues in the CDR3. The CDR3 is CASRGAGQNYEQYV. The CDR3 nucleotides read TGTGCCAGCAGGGGGGCGGGACAGAACTACGAGCAGTACGTC.

This chain uses TRBV9 with TRBJ2-3; 10 positions agree with TRBD2. This CDR3 contains 17 residues. Germline CDR1 reads SGDLS; CDR2 reads YYNGEE. Trimming took 0 bases from V and 3 from J; bases not matched to a gene: 7. The CDR3 DNA follows: TGTGCCAGCAGCGTAGATGCTAGCGGGAGTGGAACAGATACGCAGTATTTT. This codes for CASSVDASGSGTDTQYF. The full variable domain, with the rest looked up from reference TRBV9 and TRBJ2-3, is DSGVTQTPKHLITATGQRVTLRCSPRSGDLSVYWYQQSLDQGLQFLIQYYNGEERAKGNILERFSAQQFPDLHSELNLSSLELGDSALYFCASSVDASGSGTDTQYFGPGTRLTVL.

V gene TRBV6-5 combines with J gene TRBJ1-3; D perhaps matches TRBD1 (6 bases). Trimming stripped 11 bases from V and 3 bases from J, with 14 bases between. The CDR3 consists of 13 residues. Germline lookup yields CDR1 MNHEY and CDR2 SVGAGI. The CDR3 nucleotides are TGTGCCGCGAAGGGGGTCGATGGAAACACCATATATTTT. Its protein is CAAKGVDGNTIYF.

The V gene is TRBV9, the J gene TRBJ1-2, with a possible D match to TRBD1 (5 bases). The CDR3 is 15 residues long. V was clipped by 0 bases and J by 4 bases, with 13 bases between them. The V gene's germline CDR1 is SGDLS and CDR2 YYNGEE. Here the CDR3 reads CASSVGGGGTYGYTF. The DNA for the CDR3 is TGTGCCAGCAGCGTAGGTGGTGGGGGGACCTATGGCTACACCTTC. Looking up the rest from reference TRBV9 and TRBJ1-2 gives the full variable domain: DSGVTQTPKHLITATGQRVTLRCSPRSGDLSVYWYQQSLDQGLQFLIQYYNGEERAKGNILERFSAQQFPDLHSELNLSSLELGDSALYFCASSVGGGGTYGYTFGSGTRLTVV.

This chain uses TRBV12-3 or TRBV12-4 with TRBJ1-2; D gene ambiguous. The germline V and J ends were trimmed by 8 bases and 8 bases, with 15 bases remaining between them. CDR3 length equals 12 residues. DNA for the CDR3: TGTGCCAGCCGGAGGTCTGGTAGGGGCTACACCTTC. It encodes CASRRSGRGYTF.

The rearrangement joins TRBV27 to TRBJ2-3, with TRBD1 matching over 8 bases. The ends lost 0 bases at V and 6 bases at J; junction bases unmatched: 5. Per the germline V gene, CDR1 is MNHEY and CDR2 is SMNVEV (reference sequence). This CDR3 has 15 amino acids. As DNA, the CDR3 is TGTGCCAGCAGTTTATCGACAGGGGCGCTGGATACGCAGTATTTT. This translates into CASSLSTGALDTQYF.

The chain is built from TRBV15 and TRBJ2-2; D is unclear. The germline gives CDR1 LNHNV, CDR2 YYDKDF (reference sequence). Trimming took 1 base from V and 6 from J, leaving 3 bases between them. This CDR3 is 12 amino acids long. The CDR3 protein is CATSRVAGELFF. The CDR3 DNA follows: TGTGCCACCAGCAGAGTCGCCGGGGAGCTGTTTTTT. Combining the CDR3 with reference TRBV15 and TRBJ2-2 gives the whole variable domain DAMVIQNPRYQVTQFGKPVTLSCSQTLNHNVMYWYQQKSSQAPKLLFHYYDKDFNNEADTPDNFQSRRPNTSFCFLDIRSPGLGDTAMYLCATSRVAGELFFGEGSRLTVL.

V is TRBV5-1 and J is TRBJ2-1, with no clear D. The CDR3 runs 13 residues. Germline values: CDR1 SGHRS, CDR2 YFSETQ. The ends were cut back, 3 bases at V and 0 bases at J, with 4 bases in the middle. CDR3 loop: CASSYNSYNEQFF. The CDR3 DNA reads TGCGCCAGCAGCTATAACTCCTACAATGAGCAGTTCTTC.

The chain recombines TRBV19 with TRBJ2-3; TRBD2 agrees at 13 bases. The V and J ends lost 6 bases and 2 bases, in that order; junction bases with no gene match: 5. The germline V gene encodes CDR1 LNHDA and CDR2 SQIVND (reference sequence). The CDR3 has 16 residues. CDR3: CASSRLAGGPTDTQYF. The CDR3 DNA reads TGTGCCAGTAGCCGACTAGCGGGGGGCCCCACAGATACGCAGTATTTT.

The chain carries TRBV7-3 and TRBJ2-5; weak D call: TRBD2 (6 bases). This CDR3 has 15 residues. Trimming removed 2 bases from V and 0 bases from J, with 10 bases in between. Germline CDR1 and CDR2: SGHTA and FQGTGA. The CDR3 spells CASSLRGGDQETQYF. Written as DNA, the CDR3 is TGTGCCAGCAGCTTACGAGGCGGGGACCAAGAGACCCAGTACTTC.

V gene TRBV12-5 combines with J gene TRBJ2-6, with TRBD1 identical over 9 bases. CDR1 and CDR2 from the germline V gene are LGHNT and FRNRAP. This CDR3 region has 18 residues. V shed 6 bases and J 0 bases; nucleotides not matched to a gene: 9. Here the CDR3 reads CASGQNRDRASGANVLTF. CDR3 in DNA: TGTGCTAGTGGGCAAAACCGGGACAGGGCCTCTGGGGCCAACGTCCTGACTTTC.

This clone was detected only a few times. The CDR3 bases are TGCGCCAGCAGCCAAGCCGGGACAGGGATGGGAAACACCATATATTTT. It translates to CASSQAGTGMGNTIYF. The chain has TRBV4-3 and TRBJ1-3; TRBD1 aligns across 9 bases. Germline trimming cut 1 base from V and 4 bases from J; bases unmatched to any gene: 5. This CDR3 region has 16 residues. Germline V gives CDR1 LGHNA, CDR2 YSLEER.

This clone was observed at least ten times. This chain uses TRBV5-1 with TRBJ2-7, with D maybe TRBD1 (6 bases). The CDR3 length is 15 residues. Germline CDR1 is SGHRS and CDR2 is YFSETQ. V was cut by 0 bases and J by 0 bases, with 10 bases left in between. The CDR3 sequence: CASSLGLDSSYEQYV. CDR3 coding DNA: TGCGCCAGCAGCTTGGGATTGGACAGCTCCTACGAGCAGTACGTC.

The V call is TRBV7-9, the J call TRBJ2-1; D gene ambiguous. With 2 bases removed from V and 9 bases from J, the gap between germline ends came to 11 bases. This CDR3 region has 13 residues. Germline V gene lookup returns CDR1 SEHNR and CDR2 FQNEAQ (reference sequence). The CDR3 loop reads CASSLQPGTEQFF. DNA of the CDR3: TGTGCCAGCAGCTTACAACCTGGCACTGAGCAGTTCTTC.

The rearrangement links TRBV6-1 to TRBJ1-2; the match to TRBD1 covers 7 bases. The germline CDR1 and CDR2 sequences are MNHNS and SASEGT. V dropped 3 bases and J dropped 4; count of bases not matched to a gene: 2. This CDR3 has 13 amino acids. CDR3 sequence: CASSETGSYGYTF. The DNA of the CDR3 is TGTGCCAGCAGTGAGACAGGGTCCTATGGCTACACCTTC.

This clone is a singleton in its sample. The chain links TRBV11-2 to TRBJ2-7, with 10 nucleotides matching TRBD1. In germline, CDR1 is SGHAT, CDR2 FQNNGV. The V and J ends lost 1 base and 1 base, in that order; junction bases with no gene match: 7. The CDR3 is made up of 17 amino acids. The CDR3 bases are TGTGCCAGCAGCTTAGGCAAGGGGACAGGGGATTCCTACGAGCAGTACGTC. This encodes CASSLGKGTGDSYEQYV.

The V call is TRBV7-9, the J call TRBJ2-1, with D perhaps TRBD2 (5 bases). V lost 1 base and J lost 12, with 13 bases in between. Germline V lookup: CDR1 SEHNR, CDR2 FQNEAQ (reference sequence). There are 13 residues in the CDR3. CDR3 DNA sequence: TGTGCCAGCAGCTTAGTCCTAGGACTGGGGCAGTTCTTC. This translates into CASSLVLGLGQFF. Filled out from reference TRBV7-9 and TRBJ2-1, the complete variable domain reads DTGVSQNPRHKITKRGQNVTFRCDPISEHNRLYWYRQTLGQGPEFLTYFQNEAQLEKSRLLSDRFSAERPKGSFSTLEIQRTEQGDSAMYLCASSLVLGLGQFFGPGTRLTVL.

The V call is TRBV6-5, the J call TRBJ1-2; D might be TRBD1 (5 bases). CDR1 and CDR2 from the germline V gene are MNHEY and SVGAGI. Deletions cut 8 bases from V and 0 bases from J, with 16 bases between. The CDR3 is 15 amino acids. CDR3 sequence: CASSQTGSTNYGYTF. DNA for the CDR3: TGTGCCAGCTCTCAAACAGGTTCAACTAACTATGGCTACACCTTC.

The chain has TRBV10-1 and TRBJ1-1; a possible D gene is TRBD1 (5 bases). Germline values: CDR1 WNHNN, CDR2 SYGVQD (reference sequence). Trimming pared 5 bases from V and 3 bases from J, leaving 13 bases between. The CDR3 spans 14 residues. CDR3 residues: CASSCLRVHTEAFF. In DNA form, the CDR3 reads TGCGCCAGCAGTTGTCTCAGGGTTCACACTGAAGCTTTCTTT.

Only one count was recorded for this clone. J is TRBJ2-1 and V is TRBV5-5; D remains unclear. V was trimmed by 0 bases and J by 3 bases, leaving 16 bases between them. The germline V gene has CDR1 SGHKS and CDR2 YYEKEE (reference sequence). The CDR3 length is 17 residues. Here the CDR3 DNA reads TGTGCCAGCAGCTTGGAGGAGTGGGTAGGTAGCTACAATGAGCAGTTCTTC. This encodes CASSLEEWVGSYNEQFF. Full variable domain (missing parts from reference TRBV5-5 and TRBJ2-1): DAGVTQSPTHLIKTRGQQVTLRCSPISGHKSVSWYQQVLGQGPQFIFQYYEKEERGRGNFPDRFSARQFPNYSSELNVNALLLGDSALYLCASSLEEWVGSYNEQFFGPGTRLTVL.

CDR3 sequence: CATSRGYAGPGGYTF. CDR3 bases: TGTGCCACCAGCAGAGGATACGCCGGGCCGGGGGGCTACACCTTC. This sequence joins TRBV15 and TRBJ1-2, with no clear D. V lost 1 base and J lost 8, with 17 bases in between. This CDR3 has 15 residues. In germline, CDR1 is LNHNV, CDR2 YYDKDF (reference sequence).

The CDR3 reads CASSLVGVSSGNTIYF. In DNA, the CDR3 is TGTGCCAGCAGCTTAGTCGGGGTGAGCTCTGGAAACACCATATATTTT. This chain links TRBV7-2 with TRBJ1-3; no clear D. Germline values: CDR1 SGHTA, CDR2 FQGNSA. CDR3 length equals 16 residues. V was clipped by 1 base and J by 0 bases, with 10 bases between them. The variable domain in full, with the rest retrieved from reference TRBV7-2 and TRBJ1-3, is GAGVSQSPSNKVTEKGKDVELRCDPISGHTALYWYRQSLGQGLEFLIYFQGNSAPDKSGLPSDRFSAERTGGSVSTLTIQRTQQEDSAVYLCASSLVGVSSGNTIYFGEGSWLTVV.

About this clone itself: At the DNA level, this CDR3 is encoded by other sequences in the same sample as well. DNA of the CDR3: TGCGCCAGCAGTGGTCAGGGAAATCAGCCCCAGCATTTT. Translating gives CASSGQGNQPQHF. This sequence joins TRBV10-2 and TRBJ1-5; possibly TRBD1 for D (5 bases). CDR3 length: 13 amino acids. Looked up from germline, CDR1 is WSHSY and CDR2 is SAAADI. Trimming took 4 bases from V and 4 from J, leaving 8 bases between them.

This rearrangement joins TRBV18 to TRBJ2-7; D call uncertain. Germline CDR1 KGHSH, CDR2 LQKENI. The CDR3 is 17 residues long. Trimming removed 0 bases from V and 3 bases from J, with 18 bases in between. The CDR3 coding sequence is TGTGCCAGCTCACCACCTAACGGTGCCATAAAGATCTACGAGCAGTACTTC. Translation: CASSPPNGAIKIYEQYF.

The rearrangement links TRBV7-9 to TRBJ2-7; perhaps TRBD2 as D (5 bases). Germline CDR1 SEHNR, CDR2 FQNEAQ (reference sequence). The V gene lost 1 base and the J gene lost 6 bases, with 16 bases spanning the gap. The CDR3 is 15 residues long. The CDR3 protein is CASSLVAESEGEQYF. The CDR3 DNA sequence: TGTGCCAGCAGCTTAGTAGCCGAGTCAGAGGGCGAGCAGTACTTC.